These T cell receptor beta chains were read from a single sample in a study of cytomegalovirus exposure and HLA in healthy donors. Clones were read by immunoSEQ multiplex PCR, and TCRdb kept only the in-frame ones, dropping some. This table holds roughly 86,000 clones, just over 70% found once. The sequenced sample was PBMCs. These receptors all stem from a man aged 60 to 69 in good health and CMV-seronegative. CDR3s include the opening cysteine and the closing phenylalanine or tryptophan. The order of the fields is V gene, J gene, clone size, D gene, CDR3 protein, CDR3 DNA. A D gene is named only where the DNA matches it firmly. Not all rows give a size; the values are once, few, many and, for expanded clones, a class.

TRBV6-1	TRBJ1-2	.	.	CASSEGLERGYTF	TGTGCCAGCAGTGAAGGCCTCGAGCGTGGCTACACCTTC
TRBV7-2	TRBJ2-1	few	.	CASSVSGDTGFEQFF	TGTGCCAGCAGCGTATCAGGGGATACGGGGTTTGAGCAGTTCTTC
TRBV7-9	TRBJ1-1	.	TRBD1	CASSPGQGDTEAFF	TGTGCCAGCAGCCCGGGCCAGGGGGACACTGAAGCTTTCTTT
TRBV29-1	TRBJ2-2	.	.	CSVARDTGELFF	TGCAGCGTTGCTCGGGACACCGGGGAGCTGTTTTTT
TRBV4-3	TRBJ2-5	.	.	CASSRRGGETQYF	TGCGCCAGCAGCCGGAGGGGGGGGGAGACCCAGTACTTC
TRBV5-6	TRBJ2-7	.	.	CASSLMEEGYEQYF	TGTGCCAGCAGCTTGATGGAGGAAGGCTACGAGCAGTACTTC
TRBV11-3	TRBJ2-5	once	TRBD2	CASSLGVSGEETQYF	TGTGCCAGCAGCTTAGGGGTTAGCGGGGAAGAGACCCAGTACTTC
TRBV10-1	TRBJ2-5	.	TRBD1	CASSTNRGETQYF	TGCGCCAGCAGTACTAACAGGGGAGAGACCCAGTACTTC
TRBV13	TRBJ2-3	.	.	CASSDPGQYSTDTQYF	TGTGCCAGCAGCGACCCTGGACAGTATTCCACAGATACGCAGTATTTT
TRBV7-9	TRBJ2-5	.	.	CASSTRDYQETQYF	TGTGCCAGCAGCACGAGGGACTACCAAGAGACCCAGTACTTC
TRBV5-1	TRBJ2-7	.	TRBD2	CASSLRSGSPYEQYF	TGCGCCAGCAGCTTACGCAGCGGGAGCCCCTACGAGCAGTACTTC
TRBV5-6	TRBJ1-1	.	.	CASSLVGGVETEAFF	TGTGCCAGCAGCTTGGTGGGGGGGGTCGAAACTGAAGCTTTCTTT
TRBV7-2	TRBJ2-1	.	TRBD1	CASSPGTGLNEQFF	TGTGCCAGCAGCCCCGGGACAGGGCTCAATGAGCAGTTCTTC
TRBV28	TRBJ2-2	.	.	CASSVAFGELFF	TGTGCCAGCAGTGTAGCGTTTGGGGAGCTGTTTTTT
TRBV10-2	TRBJ2-3	.	TRBD2	CASILAGGPSDTQYF	TGCGCCAGCATTCTAGCGGGGGGGCCCTCCGATACGCAGTATTTT
TRBV27	TRBJ2-1	.	.	CASSSSSVSNEQFF	TGTGCCAGCAGTTCGTCTAGCGTGAGCAATGAGCAGTTCTTC
TRBV5-1	TRBJ1-1	.	.	CASSLAWRSSEAFF	TGCGCCAGCAGCTTGGCCTGGCGGTCGAGTGAAGCTTTCTTT
TRBV5-1	TRBJ1-6	.	.	CASSLAGGDSPLHF	TGCGCCAGCAGCTTGGCCGGGGGAGACTCACCCCTCCACTTT
TRBV6-1	TRBJ1-1	.	.	CASSEGENPEAFF	TGTGCCAGCAGTGAAGGCGAGAACCCTGAAGCTTTCTTT
TRBV19	TRBJ2-7	.	TRBD1	CASSIGPGQGYEQYF	TGTGCCAGTAGTATCGGACCGGGACAGGGATACGAGCAGTACTTC
TRBV7-9	TRBJ1-4	.	TRBD1	CASNRGGNEKLFF	TGTGCCAGCAACAGGGGGGGGAATGAAAAACTGTTTTTT
TRBV2	TRBJ2-3	.	TRBD2	CASGGTSSTDTQYF	TGTGCCAGCGGGGGGACTAGCAGCACAGATACGCAGTATTTT
TRBV7-9	TRBJ1-2	.	.	CASSLDGVNYGYTF	TGTGCCAGCAGCCTAGACGGGGTAAACTATGGCTACACCTTC
TRBV18	TRBJ1-5	.	.	CASSPGDNSNQPQHF	TGTGCCAGCTCACCCGGAGATAATAGCAATCAGCCCCAGCATTTT
TRBV25-1	TRBJ2-1	.	.	CASSDGGAAYNEQFF	TGTGCCAGCAGTGACGGAGGGGCAGCCTACAATGAGCAGTTCTTC
TRBV7-2	TRBJ1-2	.	TRBD1	CASSAGTGVYGYTF	TGTGCCAGCAGCGCCGGGACAGGGGTCTATGGCTACACCTTC
TRBV5-1	TRBJ1-1	few	TRBD1	CASYDTGGRGTEAFF	TGCGCCAGCTATGATACAGGGGGGAGAGGGACTGAAGCTTTCTTT
TRBV28	TRBJ1-5	.	.	CASSFGGRPDQPQHF	TGTGCCAGCAGTTTTGGAGGCAGGCCAGATCAGCCCCAGCATTTT
TRBV18	TRBJ1-5	.	.	CASSLYATGGYQPQHF	TGTGCCAGCTCACTATACGCCACGGGGGGATATCAGCCCCAGCATTTT
TRBV28	TRBJ1-4	.	TRBD1	CASSSPWTGNEKLFF	TGTGCCAGCAGTTCACCGTGGACAGGGAATGAAAAACTGTTTTTT
TRBV19	TRBJ2-4	.	TRBD2	CASSTGPTSGGPKNIQYF	TGTGCCAGTAGTACCGGCCCCACTAGCGGGGGGCCCAAAAACATTCAGTACTTC
TRBV5-1	TRBJ2-1	.	TRBD1	CASSLVWTGVSNEQFF	TGCGCCAGCAGCTTGGTCTGGACAGGGGTTTCCAATGAGCAGTTCTTC
TRBV7-2	TRBJ2-5	few	TRBD1	CASSRGTGEYF	TGTGCCAGCAGCCGCGGGACAGGGGAGTACTTC
TRBV29-1	TRBJ2-5	.	TRBD2	CSVSGLAEIQETQYF	TGCAGCGTTTCCGGTCTAGCGGAAATCCAAGAGACCCAGTACTTC
TRBV7-6	TRBJ2-1	.	TRBD2	CASSLIPSSGRENEQFF	TGTGCCAGCAGCTTAATTCCGTCTAGCGGGAGGGAGAATGAGCAGTTCTTC
TRBV9	TRBJ1-1	.	.	CASSAQGYTEAFF	TGTGCCAGCAGCGCCCAGGGTTACACTGAAGCTTTCTTT
TRBV7-8	TRBJ1-2	once	.	CASSLGFGEDYGYTF	TGTGCCAGCAGCTTAGGGTTTGGGGAGGACTATGGCTACACCTTC
TRBV30	TRBJ1-2	few	.	CAWSVRLSGGSIYGYTF	TGTGCCTGGAGTGTACGGCTCTCGGGTGGATCGATCTATGGCTACACCTTC
TRBV30	TRBJ1-6	.	.	CAWTTVYNSPLHF	TGTGCCTGGACGACAGTATATAATTCACCCCTCCACTTT
TRBV5-1	TRBJ2-3	.	.	CASSFLGAGLSTDTQYF	TGCGCCAGCAGCTTCCTTGGGGCGGGACTTAGCACAGATACGCAGTATTTT
TRBV27	TRBJ2-1	few	TRBD2	CASSPPGTSSYNEQFF	TGTGCCAGCAGTCCCCCCGGGACTAGCTCCTACAATGAGCAGTTCTTC
TRBV5-1	TRBJ1-2	.	.	CASSLESGANYGYTF	TGCGCCAGCAGCTTGGAGTCGGGGGCTAACTATGGCTACACCTTC
TRBV5-1	TRBJ2-5	.	.	CASSLVAGARETQYF	TGCGCCAGCAGCTTGGTTGCGGGGGCGCGGGAGACCCAGTACTTC
TRBV10-3	TRBJ1-2	.	TRBD1	CAISRQGEAGGYTF	TGTGCCATCAGTAGACAGGGGGAGGCTGGAGGCTACACCTTC
TRBV28	TRBJ2-7	once	TRBD1	CAPRDRGFGCHEQYF	TGTGCCCCCCGGGACAGGGGGTTCGGGTGCCACGAGCAGTACTTC
TRBV7-9	TRBJ1-2	once	.	CASSLGGDGYTF	TGTGCCAGCAGCTTAGGGGGGGACGGCTACACCTTC
TRBV10-2	TRBJ2-1	.	TRBD2	CASTKHGLAGEGYNEQFF	TGCGCCAGCACCAAACATGGACTAGCGGGAGAGGGGTACAATGAGCAGTTCTTC
TRBV10-3	TRBJ2-1	.	.	CAITGSSYNEQFF	TGTGCCATCACCGGGAGCTCCTACAATGAGCAGTTCTTC
TRBV10-3	TRBJ2-3	.	TRBD2	CAISTSGRAFTDTQYF	TGTGCCATCAGCACTAGCGGGAGGGCTTTCACAGATACGCAGTATTTT
TRBV5-4	TRBJ2-1	many	.	CASSLSRPGVAYNEQFF	TGTGCCAGCAGCTTATCCCGACCGGGGGTAGCATACAATGAGCAGTTCTTC
TRBV19	TRBJ1-5	.	.	CASSIEQGGRQPQHF	TGTGCCAGTAGTATTGAGCAGGGCGGACGGCAGCCCCAGCATTTT
TRBV12-2	TRBJ2-1	few	.	CASRRPGTESYNEQFF	TGTGCAAGTCGCCGGCCCGGGACAGAGTCCTACAATGAGCAGTTCTTC
TRBV5-6	TRBJ2-3	few	TRBD2	CASSPSAGGGTQYF	TGTGCCAGCAGCCCGTCAGCGGGAGGCGGTACGCAGTATTTT